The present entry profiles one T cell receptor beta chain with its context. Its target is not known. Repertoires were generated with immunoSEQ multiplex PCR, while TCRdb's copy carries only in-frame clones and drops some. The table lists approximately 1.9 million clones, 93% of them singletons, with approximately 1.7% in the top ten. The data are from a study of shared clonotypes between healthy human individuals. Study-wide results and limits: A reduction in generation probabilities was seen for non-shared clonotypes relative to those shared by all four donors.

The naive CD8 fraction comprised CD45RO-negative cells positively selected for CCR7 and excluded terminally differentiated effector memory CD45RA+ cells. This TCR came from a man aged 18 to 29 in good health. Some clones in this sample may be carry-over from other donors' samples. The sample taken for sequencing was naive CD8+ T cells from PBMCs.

CDR3 nucleotide sequence: TGTGCCAGCAGCTTAGCGTGGGGGCCCAACTATGGCTACACCTTC. Protein: CASSLAWGPNYGYTF. The rearrangement joins TRBV7-9 to TRBJ1-2, with D perhaps matching TRBD1 (6 bases). The V gene lost 0 bases and the J gene lost 2 bases, with 10 bases spanning the gap. This CDR3 spans 15 amino acids. Germline lookup yields CDR1 SEHNR and CDR2 FQNEAQ (reference sequence).